This entry lists 18 T cell receptor beta chains sequenced from one sample in a study of T cells in Graves' hyperthyroidism and ophthalmopathy. RNA transcripts yielded amplified TCR beta CDR3 regions. The HTBI primer set drove a first-round RT-PCR of the TCR CDR3. TCRdb re-called the multiplex PCR reads with MiXCR, one entry per CDR3 protein. The table records 500,000 to 600,000 distinct CDR3 sequences, roughly 50% of them present only once. Sequenced input: peripheral blood or thyroid tissue (not recorded which). These receptors all come from a woman under 30 with Graves' hyperthyroidism.

J is TRBJ1-5 and V is TRBV15; tentatively, D is TRBD1 (5 bases). The V and J ends lost 8 bases and 0 bases respectively, with 11 bases between them. From germline, CDR1 is LNHNV and CDR2 YYDKDF (reference sequence). This CDR3 comprises 14 residues. The CDR3 reads CATERGDSNQPQHF. CDR3 coding DNA: TGTGCCACCGAACGGGGGGATAGCAATCAGCCCCAGCATTTT.

About this clonotype itself: Because it lacks the conserved phenylalanine or tryptophan at the end, this CDR3 is likely a read error. The chain links TRBV29-1 to TRBJ1-2; 7 bases align to TRBD1. V was clipped by 8 bases and J by 4 bases; unmatched bases: 7. CDR3 size: 12 residues. The germline CDR1 and CDR2 sequences are SQVTM and ANQGSEA. CDR3 in amino acids: CSHGDRSYGYTL. The DNA of the CDR3 is TGCAGCCACGGGGACAGATCCTATGGCTACACCCTC.

This chain links TRBV20-1 with TRBJ1-6; D is unresolved. Trimming cost V 6 bases and J 1 base, with 16 bases left between them. Germline V CDR1 and CDR2: DFQATT, SNEGSKA (reference sequence). The CDR3 runs to 16 residues. The chain's CDR3 is CSASSPAASYNSPLHF. The CDR3 bases are TGCAGTGCCAGCTCACCGGCCGCGTCCTATAATTCACCCCTCCACTTT.

This clonotype was counted ten times or more. J is TRBJ2-5 and V is TRBV12-3 or TRBV12-4, with D possibly being TRBD1 (6 bases). The CDR3 covers 13 residues. V lost 3 bases and J 10 bases, leaving 15 bases between the germline ends. CDR3 loop: CASSFSGKGGQYF. DNA of the CDR3: TGTGCCAGCAGTTTCTCGGGCAAAGGGGGCCAGTACTTC.

The V and J genes are TRBV25-1 and TRBJ2-7; possible D gene TRBD2, 5 bases. Germline CDR1 is MGHDK and CDR2 is SYGVNS. This CDR3 is built from 13 residues. The V and J ends lost 6 bases and 3 bases respectively, with 12 bases between them. The CDR3 sequence is CASRAFSDYEQYF. The CDR3 DNA sequence: TGTGCCAGCAGGGCCTTTAGCGACTACGAGCAGTACTTC.

The chain joins TRBV7-8 to TRBJ2-2; D not resolved. The CDR3 covers 11 residues. The V and J ends lost 6 bases and 7 bases respectively, with 6 bases between them. Looked up from germline, CDR1 is SGHVS and CDR2 is FQNEAQ. CDR3 region: CASRKSGELFF. In nucleotides, the CDR3 is TGTGCCAGCAGGAAGAGCGGGGAGCTGTTTTTT.

As to this clonotype: A much bigger clone sits one base away, suggesting this may be a read error. The final CDR3 position lacks the conserved phenylalanine or tryptophan, pointing to a likely read error. The chain employs TRBV7-3 and TRBJ2-7; the D is unclear. V gave up 2 bases and J gave up 1 base, with 6 bases separating them. This CDR3 is 13 amino acids long. The V gene's germline CDR1 is SGHTA and CDR2 FQGTGA. The CDR3 spells CASSLSASYEQYL. The CDR3 nucleotides are TGTGCCAGCAGCTTATCGGCTTCCTACGAGCAGTACCTC.

V is TRBV7-2 and J is TRBJ1-1; 9 bases fit TRBD1. There are 12 residues in the CDR3. Per the germline V gene, CDR1 is SGHTA and CDR2 is FQGNSA. Losses at the gene ends were 2 bases for V and 10 bases for J; bases not matched to a gene: 2. CDR3 nucleotide sequence: TGTGCCAGCAGCTTACCGGGACAGGGAGCTTTCTTT. It yields the protein CASSLPGQGAFF.

This rearrangement joins TRBV20-1 to TRBJ2-1; D ambiguous. The ends were cut back, 3 bases at V and 9 bases at J, with 9 bases in the middle. This CDR3 region has 11 residues. In germline, CDR1 is DFQATT, CDR2 SNEGSKA (reference sequence). CDR3 in DNA: TGCAGTGCTAGTAACCGGAGTGAGCAGTTCTTC. This encodes CSASNRSEQFF.

Turning to this clonotype: A much larger clonotype is one base distant, so this may be a read error. J is TRBJ1-1 and V is TRBV7-3; D gene ambiguous. V was cut by 5 bases and J by 5 bases, with 15 bases left in between. Per germline, CDR1 SGHTA and CDR2 FQGTGA. The CDR3 consists of 14 residues. CDR3: CASSPHGTSTEAFF. The CDR3 coding sequence is TGTGCCAGCAGCCCGCACGGTACGTCGACTGAAGCTTTCTTT.

This chain joins TRBV7-9 and TRBJ1-1; 8 bases map to TRBD1. Germline values: CDR1 SEHNR, CDR2 FQNEAQ (reference sequence). V was clipped by 3 bases and J by 6 bases; unmatched bases: 9. There are 15 residues in the CDR3. DNA for the CDR3: TGTGCCAGCAGCTTGTTGGACAGGGTGAGCCCTGAAGCTTTCTTT. It codes for CASSLLDRVSPEAFF.

The V gene is TRBV7-8, the J gene TRBJ1-2; 8 bases align to TRBD1. Germline CDR1 reads SGHVS; CDR2 reads FQNEAQ. After removal of 1 base from V and 8 bases from J, the junction contained 3 bases not matched to a gene. The CDR3 consists of 13 residues. CDR3 DNA sequence: TGTGCCAGCAGCTTAGTGGGGGACAGGGGCTACACCTTC. This encodes CASSLVGDRGYTF.

The gene calls are TRBV10-3 and TRBJ1-1; the match to TRBD1 covers 9 bases. J gave up 4 bases and V 7 bases, and 7 bases lay outside the gene matches. Germline assignment: CDR1 ENHRY and CDR2 SYGVKD. The CDR3 is made up of 14 amino acids. CDR3 sequence (DNA): TGTGCCATCAAGGACAGGGGCGTTGGCACTGAAGCTTTCTTT. Translation gives CAIKDRGVGTEAFF.

This sequence joins TRBV10-2 and TRBJ1-1; perhaps TRBD1 as D (5 bases). This CDR3 comprises 15 residues. The V end was cut by 6 bases, the J end by 1 base, with 15 bases between. Per the germline V gene, CDR1 is WSHSY and CDR2 is SAAADI. The CDR3 DNA reads as TGCGCCAGCAGGGGGACTAGGCGGAAGAACACTGAAGCTTTCTTT. It encodes CASRGTRRKNTEAFF.

This clonotype was seen at least ten times. The chain couples TRBV3-1 to TRBJ1-2; possible D gene TRBD1, 5 bases. CDR3 length equals 15 residues. V shed 3 bases and J shed 0 bases, with 11 bases lying between them. Germline V lookup: CDR1 LGHDT, CDR2 YNNKEL (reference sequence). The CDR3 DNA sequence: TGTGCCAGCAGCCATCAGGGACCCACTAACTATGGCTACACCTTC. Amino acids: CASSHQGPTNYGYTF. Drawing the rest from reference TRBV3-1 and TRBJ1-2, the complete variable domain is DTAVSQTPKYLVTQMGNDKSIKCEQNLGHDTMYWYKQDSKKFLKIMFSYNNKELIINETVPNRFSPKSPDKAHLNLHINSLELGDSAVYFCASSHQGPTNYGYTFGSGTRLTVV.

Only one count was recorded for this clonotype. This chain joins TRBV5-6 and TRBJ1-5; TRBD1 matches 9 bases. Germline CDR1 and CDR2: SGHDT and YYEEEE. V gave up 0 bases and J gave up 5 bases; unmatched junction bases: 6. The CDR3 has 16 residues. CDR3 bases: TGTGCCAGCAGCTTGGGGGGACAGGGTCGTCATCAGCCCCAGCATTTT. Its translation is CASSLGGQGRHQPQHF. Based on the CDR3 plus reference TRBV5-6 and TRBJ1-5, the full variable domain is DAGVTQSPTHLIKTRGQQVTLRCSPKSGHDTVSWYQQALGQGPQFIFQYYEEEERQRGNFPDRFSGHQFPNYSSELNVNALLLGDSALYLCASSLGGQGRHQPQHFGDGTRLSIL.

At least ten counts were recorded for this clonotype. This chain joins TRBV2 and TRBJ2-6; perhaps TRBD2 as D (5 bases). This CDR3 has 17 residues. Germline CDR1 SNHLY, CDR2 FYNNEI. Trimming shortened V by 7 bases and J by 0 bases, and 16 bases separated the two germline ends. As DNA, the CDR3 is TGTGCCAGCAACCCAGGAGACTACTTCTCTGGGGCCAACGTCCTGACTTTC. It specifies CASNPGDYFSGANVLTF.

This chain joins TRBV7-3 and TRBJ2-2, with no clear D. CDR1 SGHTA and CDR2 FQGTGA come from the germline V gene. V lost 6 bases and J 7 bases, leaving 6 bases between the germline ends. This CDR3 has 11 residues. In nucleotides, the CDR3 is TGTGCCAGCAGGGTTAGCGGGGAGCTGTTTTTT. Protein: CASRVSGELFF.